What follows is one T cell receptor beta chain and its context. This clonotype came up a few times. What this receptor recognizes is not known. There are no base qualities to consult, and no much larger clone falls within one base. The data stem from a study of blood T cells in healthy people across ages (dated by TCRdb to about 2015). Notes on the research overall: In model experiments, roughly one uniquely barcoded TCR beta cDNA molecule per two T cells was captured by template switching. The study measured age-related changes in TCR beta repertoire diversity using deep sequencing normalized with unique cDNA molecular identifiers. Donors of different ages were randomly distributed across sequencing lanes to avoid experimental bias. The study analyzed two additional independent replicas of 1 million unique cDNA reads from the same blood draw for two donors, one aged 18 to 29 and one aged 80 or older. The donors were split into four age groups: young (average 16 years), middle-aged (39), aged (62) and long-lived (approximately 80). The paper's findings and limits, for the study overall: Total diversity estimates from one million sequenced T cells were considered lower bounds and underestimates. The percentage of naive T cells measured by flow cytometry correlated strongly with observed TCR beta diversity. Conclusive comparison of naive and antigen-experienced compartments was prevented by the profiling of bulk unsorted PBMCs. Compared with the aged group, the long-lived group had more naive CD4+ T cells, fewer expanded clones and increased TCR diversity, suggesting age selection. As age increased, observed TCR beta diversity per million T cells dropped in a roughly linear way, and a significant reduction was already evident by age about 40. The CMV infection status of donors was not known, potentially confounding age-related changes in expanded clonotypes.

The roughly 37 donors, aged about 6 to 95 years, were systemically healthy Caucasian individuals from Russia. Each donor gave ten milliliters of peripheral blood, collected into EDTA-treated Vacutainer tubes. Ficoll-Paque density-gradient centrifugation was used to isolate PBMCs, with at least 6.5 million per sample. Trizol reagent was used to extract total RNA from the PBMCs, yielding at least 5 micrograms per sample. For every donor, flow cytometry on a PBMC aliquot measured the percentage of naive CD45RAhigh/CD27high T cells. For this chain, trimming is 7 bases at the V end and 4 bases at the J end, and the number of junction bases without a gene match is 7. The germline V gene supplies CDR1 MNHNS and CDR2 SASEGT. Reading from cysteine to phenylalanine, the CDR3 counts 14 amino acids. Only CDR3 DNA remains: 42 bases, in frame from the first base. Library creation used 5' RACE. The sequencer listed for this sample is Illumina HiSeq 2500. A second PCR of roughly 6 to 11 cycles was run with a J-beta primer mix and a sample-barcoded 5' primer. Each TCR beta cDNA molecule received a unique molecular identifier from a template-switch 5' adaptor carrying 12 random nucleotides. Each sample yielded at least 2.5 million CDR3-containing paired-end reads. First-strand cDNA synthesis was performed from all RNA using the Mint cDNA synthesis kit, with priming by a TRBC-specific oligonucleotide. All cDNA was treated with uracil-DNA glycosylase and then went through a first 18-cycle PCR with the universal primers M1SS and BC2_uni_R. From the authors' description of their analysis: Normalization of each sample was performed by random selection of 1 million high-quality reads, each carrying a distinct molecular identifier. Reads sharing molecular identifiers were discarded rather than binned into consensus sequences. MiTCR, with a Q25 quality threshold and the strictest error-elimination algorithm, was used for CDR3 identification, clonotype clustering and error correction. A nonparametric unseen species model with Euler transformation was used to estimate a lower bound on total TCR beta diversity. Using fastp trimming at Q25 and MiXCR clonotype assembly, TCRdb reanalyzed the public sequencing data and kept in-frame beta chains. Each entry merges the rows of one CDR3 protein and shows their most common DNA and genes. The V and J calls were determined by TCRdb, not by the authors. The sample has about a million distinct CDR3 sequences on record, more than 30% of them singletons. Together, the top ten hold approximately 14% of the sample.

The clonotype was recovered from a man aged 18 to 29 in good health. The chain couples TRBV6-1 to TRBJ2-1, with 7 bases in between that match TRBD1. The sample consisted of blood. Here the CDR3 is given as CASIRQGPYNEQFF. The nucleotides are TGTGCCAGCATCAGACAGGGACCTTACAATGAGCAGTTCTTC.